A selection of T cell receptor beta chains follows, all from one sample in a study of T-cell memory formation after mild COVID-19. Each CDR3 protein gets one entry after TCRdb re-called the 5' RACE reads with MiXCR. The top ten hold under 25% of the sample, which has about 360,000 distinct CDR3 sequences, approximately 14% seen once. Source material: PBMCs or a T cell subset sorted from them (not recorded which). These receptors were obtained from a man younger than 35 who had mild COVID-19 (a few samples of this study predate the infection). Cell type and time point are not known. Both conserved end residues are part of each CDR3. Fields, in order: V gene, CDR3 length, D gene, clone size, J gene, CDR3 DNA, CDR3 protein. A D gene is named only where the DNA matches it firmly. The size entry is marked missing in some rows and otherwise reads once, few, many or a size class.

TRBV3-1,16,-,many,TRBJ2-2,TGTGCCAGCAGTCCGACCGTGTCCACGAACACCGGGGAGCTGTTTTTT,CASSPTVSTNTGELFF
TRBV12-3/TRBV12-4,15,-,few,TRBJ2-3,TGTGCCAGCAGCTCCGGGACTTGGAGCACAGATACGCAGTATTTT,CASSSGTWSTDTQYF
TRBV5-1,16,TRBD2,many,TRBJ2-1,TGCGCCAGCAGCTTGTTCGGACTAGCGGATTACAATGAGCAGTTCTTC,CASSLFGLADYNEQFF
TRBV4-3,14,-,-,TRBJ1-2,TGCGCCAGCAGCCTCAAGGGTGGACTTGGTGGCTACACCTTC,CASSLKGGLGGYTF
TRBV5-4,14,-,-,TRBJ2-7,TGTGCCAGCAGCGGTCCCGGGGGTATATACGAGCAGTACTTC,CASSGPGGIYEQYF
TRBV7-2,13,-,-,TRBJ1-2,TGTGCCAGCAGCTTCAACCGGGTTTACGGCTACACCTTC,CASSFNRVYGYTF
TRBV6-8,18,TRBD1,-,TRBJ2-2,TGTGCCAGCAGTTCCCCACCGGGACAGGGATTGGACACCGGGGAGCTGTTTTTT,CASSSPPGQGLDTGELFF
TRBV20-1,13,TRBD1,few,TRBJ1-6,TGCAGTGCCCGGACAGGGACAAATTCACCCCTCCACTTT,CSARTGTNSPLHF
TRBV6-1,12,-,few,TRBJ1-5,TGTGCCAGCAGTGGTCGCGATCAGCCCCAGCATTTT,CASSGRDQPQHF
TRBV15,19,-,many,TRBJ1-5,TGTGCCACCAGCAGAGTAGGTGGGGGGCGCTTGGCGAGCAATCAGCCCCAGCATTTT,CATSRVGGGRLASNQPQHF
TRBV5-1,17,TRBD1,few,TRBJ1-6,TGCGCCAGCAGCTTGGACCCGGGCCAGGGGGCGAGTTCACCCCTCCACTTT,CASSLDPGQGASSPLHF
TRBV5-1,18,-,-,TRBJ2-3,TGCGCCAGCAGCCTGGATCCATTGGACCGCCTCCTCGCAGATACGCAGTATTTT,CASSLDPLDRLLADTQYF
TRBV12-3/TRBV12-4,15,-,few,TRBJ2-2,TGTGCCAGCAGTTTTAGTTCCACCATAAGCGGGGAGCTGTTTTTT,CASSFSSTISGELFF
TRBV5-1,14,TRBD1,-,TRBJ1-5,TGCGCCAGCAGCTACACAGGGGGCGGGCAGCCCCAGCATTTT,CASSYTGGGQPQHF
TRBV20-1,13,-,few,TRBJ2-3,TGCAGTGCCGAGTGGGCGGGAATAGATACGCAGTATTTT,CSAEWAGIDTQYF
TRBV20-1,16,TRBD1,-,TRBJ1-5,TGCAGTGCTAGGACGGGACAGGGGGGAGCCCATCAGCCCCAGCATTTT,CSARTGQGGAHQPQHF
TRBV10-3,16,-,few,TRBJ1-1,TGTGCCATCAGTGATCCTCCCGGGCTGGGGGACACTGAAGCTTTCTTT,CAISDPPGLGDTEAFF
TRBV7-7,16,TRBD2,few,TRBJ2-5,TGTGCCAGCAGCTTAGAATTAGCGGGGACCGGTGAGACCCAGTACTTC,CASSLELAGTGETQYF
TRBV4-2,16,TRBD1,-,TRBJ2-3,TGTGCCAGCAGCCAGACAAGGACAGGGCTCACAGATACGCAGTATTTT,CASSQTRTGLTDTQYF
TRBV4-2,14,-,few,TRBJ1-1,TGTGCCAGCAGGATAGGTTCAGCGAACACTGAAGCTTTCTTT,CASRIGSANTEAFF
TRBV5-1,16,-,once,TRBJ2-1,TGCGCCAGCAGCTTGTGGGTAGCGGCAGGTTACAATGAGCAGTTCTTC,CASSLWVAAGYNEQFF
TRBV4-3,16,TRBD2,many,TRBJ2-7,TGCGCCAGCAGCCATACTAGCGGGAGGGTCCCTTACGAGCAGTACTTC,CASSHTSGRVPYEQYF
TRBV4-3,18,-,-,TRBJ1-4,TGCGCCAGCAGCCAAGATCGGGGCCACGGCGGGGGTAATGAAAAACTGTTTTTT,CASSQDRGHGGGNEKLFF
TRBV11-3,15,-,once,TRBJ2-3,TGTGCCAGCAGCTTGCAATGGACTGGAAAAGATACGCAGTATTTT,CASSLQWTGKDTQYF
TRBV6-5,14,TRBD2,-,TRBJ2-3,TGTGCCAGCGGGAACGGGGGGGTCACAGATACGCAGTATTTT,CASGNGGVTDTQYF
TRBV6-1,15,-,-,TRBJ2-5,TGTGCCAGCAGTTCGCACGAATCAGCGGCGGAGACCCAGTACTTC,CASSSHESAAETQYF
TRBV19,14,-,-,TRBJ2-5,TGTGCCAGTAGTATAGCAGGGCAGTTAGAGACCCAGTACTTC,CASSIAGQLETQYF
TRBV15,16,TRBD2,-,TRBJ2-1,TGTGCCACCAGCAGAGATCAGGCGGGGGGGCAGGATGAGCAGTTCTTC,CATSRDQAGGQDEQFF
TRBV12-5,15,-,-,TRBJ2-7,TGTGCTAGTGGCCCCGGGTCTGTCCCCCTCTACGAGCAGTACTTC,CASGPGSVPLYEQYF
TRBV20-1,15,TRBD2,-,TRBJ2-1,TGCAGTGCTGGGAACCTAGCGGGGGGCCGCAATGAGCAGTTCTTC,CSAGNLAGGRNEQFF
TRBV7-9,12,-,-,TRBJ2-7,TGTGCCAGTGGACCGAGCTCCTACGAGCAGTACTTC,CASGPSSYEQYF
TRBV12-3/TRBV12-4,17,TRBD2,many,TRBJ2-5,TGTGCCAGCAGCCCGACTAGCGGGGGCCCGGGGGTAGAGACCCAGTACTTC,CASSPTSGGPGVETQYF
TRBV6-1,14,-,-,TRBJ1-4,TGTGCCAGCATTTTCGGGGGGGCTAATGAAAAACTGTTTTTT,CASIFGGANEKLFF
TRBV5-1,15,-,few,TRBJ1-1,TGCGCCAGCAGACCCGGTTCCGACGGGGCGGGTGAAGCTTTCTTT,CASRPGSDGAGEAFF
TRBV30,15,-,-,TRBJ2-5,TGTGCCTGGAGTGTGGACAGTTACTACCAAGAGACCCAGTACTTC,CAWSVDSYYQETQYF
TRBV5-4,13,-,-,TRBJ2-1,TGTGCCAGCAGCTTCTCCCTTGGTAATGAGCAGTTCTTC,CASSFSLGNEQFF
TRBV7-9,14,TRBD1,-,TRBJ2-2,TGTGCCAGCAGCATTCCAGGGGGCCCCGGGGAGCTGTTTTTT,CASSIPGGPGELFF
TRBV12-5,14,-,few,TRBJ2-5,TGTGCTAGTGGTTTGGGCAGCGGGCCGGAGACCCAGTACTTC,CASGLGSGPETQYF
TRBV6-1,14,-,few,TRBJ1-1,TGTGCCAGCAGCCCAATCAGGACGAACACTGAAGCTTTCTTT,CASSPIRTNTEAFF
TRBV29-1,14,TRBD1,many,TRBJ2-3,TGCAGCGTAGGCGGGACAGGGAACGGAGATACGCAGTATTTT,CSVGGTGNGDTQYF
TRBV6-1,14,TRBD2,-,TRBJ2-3,TGTGCCAGCAGAGCTAGCGGGGACATGAGTACGCAGTATTTT,CASRASGDMSTQYF
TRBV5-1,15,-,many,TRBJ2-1,TGCGCCAGCAGCAACAGGGCCGCCAACCACAATGAGCAGTTCTTC,CASSNRAANHNEQFF
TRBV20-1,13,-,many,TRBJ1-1,TGCAGTGCTAGAGCAGGAGTGAACACTGAAGCTTTCTTT,CSARAGVNTEAFF
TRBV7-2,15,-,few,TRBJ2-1,TGTGCCAGCAGCTTAGGTGGGGGGAACTACAATGAGCAGTTCTTC,CASSLGGGNYNEQFF
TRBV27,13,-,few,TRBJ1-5,TGTGCCAGCAGGGGGAGGTTTAGGCAGCCCCAGCATTTT,CASRGRFRQPQHF
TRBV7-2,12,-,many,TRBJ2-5,TGTGCCAGCAGCTCGTCGTGGGAGACCCAGTACTTC,CASSSSWETQYF
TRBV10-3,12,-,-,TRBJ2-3,TGTGCCATCACTCAGGGAGCAGATACGCAGTATTTT,CAITQGADTQYF